The 19 T cell receptor beta chains listed next were all sequenced from one sample in a study of T cells in Graves' hyperthyroidism and ophthalmopathy (dated by TCRdb to between 2017 and 2020). The library was prepared using multiplex PCR. The instrument given in TCRdb is Illumina HiSeq 2000. TCR beta CDR3 regions were amplified from RNA transcripts. For the first round of RT-PCR on the TCR CDR3, the HTBI primer set was used together with the Qiagen OneStep RT-PCR kit. Through fastp at Q25 and MiXCR, TCRdb rebuilt clones from the public reads, retaining in-frame beta chains. A single entry per CDR3 protein holds the most common genes and DNA from its merged rows. This sample comprises 600,000 to 850,000 distinct CDR3 sequences, approximately 19% of them detected only once. Of the sample, 16% falls within the top ten clones. Sequencing was done on a sample of blood. The receptors here all came from a woman aged 45-65 years with Graves' hyperthyroidism that later progressed to Graves' ophthalmopathy.

The chain has TRBV6-1 and TRBJ2-7, with TRBD1 matching over 9 bases. Germline V gives CDR1 MNHNS, CDR2 SASEGT. The length of the CDR3 is 15 residues. V gave up 4 bases and J gave up 3 bases; unmatched junction bases: 7. CDR3 sequence reads: CASSAMGTGYYEQYF. As DNA, the CDR3 is TGTGCCAGCAGTGCCATGGGGACAGGGTACTACGAGCAGTACTTC.

This clonotype appeared a single time. The chain has TRBV2 and TRBJ1-2; D is possibly TRBD1 (5 bases). CDR3 size: 15 residues. Trimming shortened V by 3 bases and J by 4 bases, and 15 bases separated the two germline ends. Germline V gene lookup returns CDR1 SNHLY and CDR2 FYNNEI. CDR3 in DNA: TGTGCCAGCAGTGAGGTGGAGGGACGCTCCTATGGCTACACCTTC. Translating it yields CASSEVEGRSYGYTF.

The chain carries TRBV7-3 and TRBJ2-3; TRBD1 agrees at 11 bases. Trimming cost V 4 bases and J 0 bases; bases outside gene matches: 3. The CDR3 runs to 16 residues. Germline V gene data show CDR1 as SGHTA and CDR2 as FQGTGA. DNA of the CDR3: TGTGCCAGCAGCTCCTGGGACAGGGGGAGCACAGATACGCAGTATTTT. It yields the protein CASSSWDRGSTDTQYF.

This clonotype has more than one count but fewer than ten. The chain is built from TRBV7-2 and TRBJ2-5, with D perhaps given as TRBD1 or TRBD2 (5 bases each). Germline assignment: CDR1 SGHTA and CDR2 FQGNSA. The CDR3 length is 13 residues. V was clipped by 6 bases and J by 5 bases, with 13 bases between them. Here the CDR3 DNA reads TGTGCCAGCAGGGGACGGGTCGGTGAGACCCAGTACTTC. It codes for CASRGRVGETQYF. The full variable domain, rest sourced from reference TRBV7-2 and TRBJ2-5, is GAGVSQSPSNKVTEKGKDVELRCDPISGHTALYWYRQSLGQGLEFLIYFQGNSAPDKSGLPSDRFSAERTGGSVSTLTIQRTQQEDSAVYLCASRGRVGETQYFGPGTRLLVL.

The V and J genes are TRBV30 and TRBJ1-6, with 7 bases aligning to TRBD1. With V trimmed by 0 bases and J by 8 bases, 4 bases remained unmatched. Germline V gene data show CDR1 as GTSNPN and CDR2 as SVGIG (reference sequence). The CDR3 is 14 residues long. CDR3 nucleotide sequence: TGTGCCTGGAGTGTAAGGGGGCTCGATTCACCCCTCCACTTT. It specifies CAWSVRGLDSPLHF.

This clonotype was counted only a few times. The chain joins TRBV9 to TRBJ1-2; 7 nucleotides match TRBD1. Germline lookup yields CDR1 SGDLS and CDR2 YYNGEE. J was trimmed by 2 bases and V by 0 bases; bases with no gene match: 1. The CDR3 has 14 amino acids. The CDR3 reads CASSVEGGNYGYTF. The CDR3 bases are TGTGCCAGCAGCGTAGAAGGGGGCAACTATGGCTACACCTTC.

This clonotype occurred a few times. The V gene is TRBV3-1, the J gene TRBJ2-7, with D possibly matching TRBD2 (7 bases). Germline-derived CDR1 and CDR2 are LGHDT and YNNKEL (reference sequence). The CDR3 contains 17 residues. V dropped 1 base and J dropped 4 bases, with 20 bases sitting between them. CDR3 DNA sequence: TGTGCCAGCAGCCAAGCGGGGGGCCGCAGGGGAGGTTACGAGCAGTACTTC. This codes for CASSQAGGRRGGYEQYF.

The chain combines TRBV6-1 with TRBJ1-2, with D perhaps matching TRBD1 (5 bases). Germline V gene sequence: CDR1 MNHNS, CDR2 SASEGT. This CDR3 comprises 12 residues. Trimming cost V 8 bases and J 7 bases, with 14 bases left between them. CDR3: CASRDLGSGYTF. The CDR3 nucleotides read TGTGCCAGCCGGGACCTTGGTAGTGGCTACACCTTC.

The V call is TRBV7-9, the J call TRBJ2-3; 10 bases map to TRBD2. CDR3 length equals 16 residues. Germline V lookup: CDR1 SEHNR, CDR2 FQNEAQ (reference sequence). After removal of 2 bases from V and 4 bases from J, the junction contained 6 bases not matched to a gene. CDR3 DNA sequence: TGTGCCAGCAGCTTACTAGCTAGCGGGGGCGCAGATACGCAGTATTTT. Encoded protein: CASSLLASGGADTQYF.

This clonotype was seen ten or more times. The chain is built from TRBV11-2 and TRBJ1-1; D remains ambiguous. The V gene lost 0 bases and the J gene lost 0 bases, with 5 bases spanning the gap. The CDR3 totals 14 residues. Germline V CDR1 and CDR2: SGHAT, FQNNGV. The CDR3 DNA follows: TGTGCCAGCAGCTTAGACGTAATGAACACTGAAGCTTTCTTT. Residues: CASSLDVMNTEAFF. The full variable domain, in which reference TRBV11-2 and TRBJ1-1 provide the parts outside the CDR3, is EAGVAQSPRYKIIEKRQSVAFWCNPISGHATLYWYQQILGQGPKLLIQFQNNGVVDDSQLPKDRFSAERLKGVDSTLKIQPAKLEDSAVYLCASSLDVMNTEAFFGQGTRLTVV.

The CDR3 nucleotides are TGCGCCAGCAGCTTGGTAGGGACAGGGGGGCGGAACGAGCAGTACTTC. This encodes CASSLVGTGGRNEQYF. The chain combines TRBV5-1 with TRBJ2-7; TRBD1 matches at 11 bases. With V trimmed by 0 bases and J by 5 bases, 7 bases remained unmatched. Looked up from germline, CDR1 is SGHRS and CDR2 is YFSETQ. The CDR3 spans 16 residues.

Worth noting for this clonotype: The junction and the germline gene differ at one end; a read error may be behind it. The chain carries TRBV3-1 and TRBJ2-3; D might be TRBD1 or TRBD2, each matching 5 bases. Germline-derived CDR1 and CDR2 are LGHDT and YNNKEL (reference sequence). CDR3 length: 18 amino acids. CDR3 DNA: TGTGCCAGCAGCCAAGCCCTCACTGCCGTCCCTAGCACAGGTACGCAGTATTTT. Translation gives CASSQALTAVPSTGTQYF.

The CDR3 sequence: CASSVLDWLNTGNTIYF. In nucleotides, the CDR3 is TGTGCCAGCAGCGTATTAGATTGGTTGAATACTGGAAACACCATATATTTT. This sequence joins TRBV9 and TRBJ1-3; no definite D call. CDR3 length equals 17 residues. The germline gives CDR1 SGDLS, CDR2 YYNGEE. The V end lost 1 base, the J end lost 2 bases, and 16 bases lay between the germline ends.

As DNA, the CDR3 is TGTGCCAGCACCTTAATGGGGGCGGGGGAGCTGTTTTTT. This gives the protein CASTLMGAGELFF. The chain recombines TRBV12-3 or TRBV12-4 with TRBJ2-2; TRBD1 is a possible D gene (6 bases). CDR3 length: 13 residues. The ends were cut back, 7 bases at V and 8 bases at J, with 14 bases in the middle.

This clonotype appeared once. The chain carries TRBV12-3 or TRBV12-4 and TRBJ1-6, with D possibly TRBD1 on 5 matching bases. The CDR3 consists of 14 residues. V lost 3 bases, J lost 9 bases, and 12 bases lay in between. The CDR3 bases are TGTGCCAGCAGTTTGGAGGGACCCGGTTCACCCCTCCACTTT. Translation gives CASSLEGPGSPLHF.

The V call is TRBV7-3, the J call TRBJ1-2; D is possibly TRBD1 (5 bases). Germline V gene sequence: CDR1 SGHTA, CDR2 FQGTGA. CDR3 length equals 14 residues. Trimming stripped 1 base from V and 8 bases from J, with 14 bases between. CDR3 protein: CASSLIGRAGGYTF. For the CDR3, the DNA is TGTGCCAGCAGCTTAATTGGCAGGGCGGGCGGCTACACCTTC.

This clonotype was counted at least ten times. The rearrangement links TRBV3-1 to TRBJ1-1; TRBD1 agrees at 8 bases. V lost 6 bases to trimming and J lost 5 bases; unmatched junction nucleotides: 5. The V gene's germline CDR1 is LGHDT and CDR2 YNNKEL (reference sequence). The CDR3 covers 13 residues. The CDR3: CASRTGEGTEAFF. Here the CDR3 DNA reads TGTGCCAGCAGGACAGGGGAGGGAACTGAAGCTTTCTTT. The whole variable domain, filled in from reference TRBV3-1 and TRBJ1-1, reads DTAVSQTPKYLVTQMGNDKSIKCEQNLGHDTMYWYKQDSKKFLKIMFSYNNKELIINETVPNRFSPKSPDKAHLNLHINSLELGDSAVYFCASRTGEGTEAFFGQGTRLTVV.

Concerning this clonotype: A much larger clonotype is one base distant, so this may be a read error. The rearrangement joins TRBV7-9 to TRBJ1-2, with TRBD1 matching 9 bases. V shed 5 bases and J 1 base; nucleotides not matched to a gene: 8. Germline lookup yields CDR1 SEHNR and CDR2 FQNEAQ (reference sequence). The length of the CDR3 is 16 residues. The chain's CDR3 is CASSRGQGSLNYGYTF. The CDR3 DNA reads as TGTGCCAGCAGCCGGGGACAGGGATCCCTTAACTATGGCTACACCTTC.

This clonotype was observed a handful of times. The chain combines TRBV2 with TRBJ1-5; 9 bases align to TRBD1. Germline V CDR1 and CDR2: SNHLY, FYNNEI. This CDR3 region has 15 residues. V trimming: 9 bases; J trimming: 3 bases; junction bases outside the gene matches: 9. The chain's CDR3 is CARKQQGAYNQPQHF. CDR3 bases: TGTGCCAGGAAACAACAGGGGGCCTACAATCAGCCCCAGCATTTT.